What follows describes a single TCR beta chain. What it binds is not known. The data stem from a study of shared clonotypes between healthy human individuals. Findings and caveats of the study: Approximately 4.9% of naive CD4 clonotypes were shared across several donors.

It was across several immunoSEQ plates that each subset's genomic DNA was evenly split. Clones were read by immunoSEQ multiplex PCR, and TCRdb kept only the in-frame ones, dropping some. Of a few million clones in the sample, around 93% were seen once. CD8 cells regarded as naive lacked CD45RO, were positively chosen for CCR7, and omitted terminally differentiated effector memory CD45RA+ cells. Trimming removed 6 bases from V and 3 bases from J, with 15 bases in between. The V gene's germline CDR1 is LNHDA and CDR2 SQIVND (reference sequence). This CDR3 contains 15 residues. The J gene is TRBJ1-5, the V gene TRBV19; D uncertain. The clonotype comes from a man younger than 35 in good health. Some clones in this sample may be carry-over from other donors' samples. Material for sequencing was naive CD8+ T cells from PBMCs. CDR3 sequence: CASRSFSLNNQPQHF. CDR3 DNA: TGTGCCAGTAGAAGTTTCAGCCTAAACAATCAGCCCCAGCATTTT.